A selection of T cell receptor beta chains follows, all from one sample in a study of Graves' ophthalmopathy and Graves' hyperthyroidism. MiXCR was run by TCRdb on the multiplex PCR reads, yielding one entry per CDR3 protein. The sample yields about 640,000 distinct CDR3 sequences, more than 40% seen once. The sample consisted of peripheral blood. The origin of the receptors is an adult man with Graves' ophthalmopathy. The CDR3 runs from the conserved cysteine through the conserved F or W. Each record gives: clone size, J gene, V gene, D gene, CDR3 DNA, CDR3 protein. A D gene is named only where the DNA matches it firmly. Part of the rows lack a size; the others show once, few, many or a class for expanded clones.

.,TRBJ2-3,TRBV20-1,.,TGCAGTGGGCACGGACACGCTCTCACAGATACGCAGTATTTT,CSGHGHALTDTQYF
few,TRBJ2-2,TRBV20-1,.,TGCAGTGCTATCGTCAGGAACACCGGGGAGCTGTTTTTT,CSAIVRNTGELFF
.,TRBJ1-2,TRBV29-1,TRBD1,TGCAGCGTTGAGTCGACAGGGGAGGTATTCGGCTACACCTTC,CSVESTGEVFGYTF
.,TRBJ2-5,TRBV7-4,TRBD2,TGTGCCAGCAGCTCGAATAGCGGGAGGGGCACCGAGACCCAGTACTTC,CASSSNSGRGTETQYF
few,TRBJ1-1,TRBV19,.,TGTGCCAGTAGTAAAAACGGGGAGATTAGGAACACTGAAGCTTTCTTT,CASSKNGEIRNTEAFF
many,TRBJ1-2,TRBV20-1,TRBD1,TGCAGTGCTACACAGGGGGGGGACTATGGCTACACCTTC,CSATQGGDYGYTF
.,TRBJ1-2,TRBV29-1,TRBD1,TGCAGCTTAGGGACAGGGGGCAACTATGGCTACACCTTC,CSLGTGGNYGYTF
few,TRBJ1-1,TRBV20-1,TRBD1,TGCAGTGCTAGGGACAGGGGGGCTGAAGCTTTCTTT,CSARDRGAEAFF
many,TRBJ1-5,TRBV19,TRBD1,TGTGCCAGTAGTCCACAGACAGGGAATAGCAATCAGCCCCAGCATTTT,CASSPQTGNSNQPQHF
.,TRBJ2-2,TRBV10-3,.,TGTGCCAGCAGCTCTCAGGAAACCGGGGAGCTGTTTTTT,CASSSQETGELFF
.,TRBJ1-1,TRBV7-9,.,TGTGCCAGCAGCTCCCTCGACAGTGAGAACACTGAAGCTTTCTTT,CASSSLDSENTEAFF
many,TRBJ1-1,TRBV13,.,TGTGCCAGCAGCTTAGGGGGGCGGGAGCCTGAAGCTTTCTTT,CASSLGGREPEAFF
once,TRBJ2-7,TRBV18,TRBD2,TGTGCCAGCTCACCACCGACTAGCGGTTCCTACGAGCAGTACTTC,CASSPPTSGSYEQYF
many,TRBJ2-7,TRBV2,.,TGTGCCAGCAGCCGAGACGTGGGGGCCGACGAGCAGTACTTC,CASSRDVGADEQYF
few,TRBJ1-3,TRBV4-2,.,TGTGCCAGCGAACCTAGGCGACGGAGCTCGGGAAACACCATATATTTT,CASEPRRRSSGNTIYF
.,TRBJ2-5,TRBV29-1,TRBD1,TGCAGCAGCTTTCGGACAGGGCAAGAGACCCAGTACTTC,CSSFRTGQETQYF
.,TRBJ1-2,TRBV7-2,.,TGTGCCAGCACCAAAGGGACACTCAATGATGGCTACACCTTC,CASTKGTLNDGYTF
.,TRBJ1-4,TRBV2,.,TGTGCCAGCAGTGAAGCGTATGAAAAACTGTTTTTT,CASSEAYEKLFF
many,TRBJ1-5,TRBV2,.,TGTGCCAGCAGTGAAACCGGACAAGCACAGCCCCAGCATTTT,CASSETGQAQPQHF
.,TRBJ2-7,TRBV2,TRBD1,TGTGCCAGCAGTCCCGGGACAGGGTTGAACGAGCAGTACTTC,CASSPGTGLNEQYF
many,TRBJ1-2,TRBV15,.,TGTGCCACCAGCATTGAGCGGCAGATGATCTATGGCTACACCTTC,CATSIERQMIYGYTF
few,TRBJ1-5,TRBV2,TRBD1,TGTGCCAGCAGTGCCAGTTACAGGGGTGGGCAGCCCCAGCATTTT,CASSASYRGGQPQHF
.,TRBJ1-2,TRBV10-3,.,TGTGCGAAGAAGGGACAACTAGGCTACACCTTC,CAKKGQLGYTF
many,TRBJ1-3,TRBV15,TRBD1,TGTGCCACCAGCAGCTATAACGACAGGGTTTTTAGAAACACCATATATTTT,CATSSYNDRVFRNTIYF
many,TRBJ2-2,TRBV2,.,TGTGCCAGCAGTGAAGACCACCCCCGGCTGTTTTTT,CASSEDHPRLFF
many,TRBJ1-4,TRBV20-1,.,TGCAGTGCTCGCGACAGCGGGAATGAAAAACTGTTTTTT,CSARDSGNEKLFF
.,TRBJ1-2,TRBV25-1,.,TGTGCCAGCAGACTCTCGGGAGCTAACTATGGCTACACCTTC,CASRLSGANYGYTF
.,TRBJ2-3,TRBV29-1,TRBD2,TGCAGCGTTGTGAAAGGGACTAGCGGGACAGATACGCAGTATTTT,CSVVKGTSGTDTQYF
.,TRBJ2-1,TRBV24-1,.,TGTGCCACCAGTTGGGGGAATGAGCAGTTCTTC,CATSWGNEQFF
few,TRBJ1-6,TRBV7-2,.,TGTGCCAGCAGCGCCTCGACGAGCTCCTATAATTCACCCCTCCACTTT,CASSASTSSYNSPLHF
few,TRBJ1-5,TRBV4-1,.,TGCGCCAGCAGCCAAGAGCGGGTGGGCAATCAGCCCCAGCATTTT,CASSQERVGNQPQHF
many,TRBJ2-2,TRBV24-1,.,TGTGCCACCAGTGATTTGACGGGAGGGGAGCTGTTTTTT,CATSDLTGGELFF
few,TRBJ2-7,TRBV10-3,TRBD1,TGTGCCATCAAAGGGTCAGGGGGTAGTTACGAGCAGTACTTC,CAIKGSGGSYEQYF
.,TRBJ2-7,TRBV20-1,TRBD2,TGCAGTGCTAGTCGAGCGGGGGTTTCCTACGAGCAGTACTTC,CSASRAGVSYEQYF
.,TRBJ2-3,TRBV7-2,.,TGTGCCAGCAGCCTGAGCGGACTCAGCACAGATACGCAGTATTTT,CASSLSGLSTDTQYF
.,TRBJ2-1,TRBV5-8,.,TGTGCCAGCAGCATTCTAGGGTTGTCGGGCAATGAGCAGTTCTTC,CASSILGLSGNEQFF
.,TRBJ1-2,TRBV20-1,.,TGCAGTGCTAGAGGGCAGGCGGGACATGGCTACACCTTC,CSARGQAGHGYTF
many,TRBJ1-5,TRBV24-1,.,TGTGCCACCAGTGATTTGGGAGGGCCCCAGCATTTT,CATSDLGGPQHF
.,TRBJ1-1,TRBV27,TRBD1,TGTGCCAGCAGTTTATCGAAACAGGGGTGGGCTTTCTTT,CASSLSKQGWAFF
.,TRBJ1-1,TRBV11-1,.,TGTGCCAACTCCGGGGCGATTTACGCTGAAGCTTTCTTT,CANSGAIYAEAFF
many,TRBJ2-7,TRBV7-2,TRBD2,TGTGCCAGCAGCTTAGGTAACGGGGGGGCCTACGAGCAGTACTTC,CASSLGNGGAYEQYF
.,TRBJ2-7,TRBV6-6,TRBD2,TGTGCCAGCAGCTCAGGACTAGCGGGAGGCGGGCAGTACTTC,CASSSGLAGGGQYF
.,TRBJ1-4,TRBV7-9,.,TGTGCCAGCAGCTTAGAACAGGATGAAAAACTGTTTTTT,CASSLEQDEKLFF
.,TRBJ1-5,TRBV19,.,TGTGCCAGTAGTATAGCACAGGGCATCGAGCAGCCCCAGCATTTT,CASSIAQGIEQPQHF
few,TRBJ1-5,TRBV6-1,.,TGTGCCAGCAGTGACGTTAGCAATCAGCCCCAGCATTTT,CASSDVSNQPQHF
many,TRBJ2-5,TRBV4-3,.,TGCGCCAGCAGCCAAGAATTTGTGCAGTTCCAGACCCAGTACTTC,CASSQEFVQFQTQYF
.,TRBJ1-5,TRBV7-9,TRBD1,TGTGCCAGCAGCACCGGGACAGGGGTTCAGCCCCAGCATTTT,CASSTGTGVQPQHF
many,TRBJ1-5,TRBV12-3/TRBV12-4,.,TGTGCCAGCAGTCCGACCCCCCCTCAGCCCCAGCATTTT,CASSPTPPQPQHF
.,TRBJ1-2,TRBV7-8,TRBD1,TGTGCCAGCAGCCTCTACAGGGGGCATGGCTACACCTTC,CASSLYRGHGYTF
few,TRBJ2-7,TRBV10-3,TRBD2,TGTGCCATGGCTCGGGGGGGTGAGGATGAGCAGTACTTC,CAMARGGEDEQYF
.,TRBJ1-3,TRBV19,TRBD1,TGTGCCAGTAGTAGCGCCGGGACAGGGGTAATGGGGTTTTCTGGAAACACCATATATTTT,CASSSAGTGVMGFSGNTIYF
many,TRBJ2-7,TRBV7-2,.,TGTGCCAGCAGCTTAGGTACTCCCGGCTCCTACGAGCAGTACTTC,CASSLGTPGSYEQYF
.,TRBJ2-3,TRBV7-2,.,TGTGCCAGCAGCAAAGCCCGCGCTAGCACAGATACGCAGTATTTT,CASSKARASTDTQYF
few,TRBJ2-7,TRBV12-3/TRBV12-4,.,TGTGCCAGCAGTTTAGAGGTCAGATCGACCTACGAGCAGTACTTC,CASSLEVRSTYEQYF